The clone carrying this T cell receptor (beta chain) was picked up one time. Antigen unknown. The data belong to a study of identifying expanded T cells in peripheral blood. Findings and limits, study-wide: About 1.3 clones differed between technical replicates, versus about 15 and 19 over time.

Some clones are missing from TCRdb's copy, which holds only in-frame ones; the method was immunoSEQ multiplex PCR. The sample has around 76,000 clones, about nine tenths seen once. The CDR3 runs to 11 residues. V was pared by 4 bases and J by 16 bases, with 14 bases between. Germline V gene sequence: CDR1 SGHTA, CDR2 FQGNSA. The clonotype originates from a person aged 18 to 70 in good health. The sequenced material came from blood. The J gene is TRBJ2-1, the V gene TRBV7-2; D remains unclear. The CDR3 reads CASSSGQAKFF. As DNA, the CDR3 is TGTGCCAGCAGCTCCGGGCAGGCTAAATTCTTC.